This TCR beta chain was profiled in a study of T cells in women clearing cervical HPV infection. About the research overall: Controls gave blood once infection was undetectable; cases at lesion identification. Case blood was drawn a median around 140 days after lesion detection.

Generated by immunoSEQ multiplex PCR, the TCRdb table keeps only in-frame clones and is missing some. The listing contains some 39,000 clones. Study findings and constraints: TRBV6-7 relative abundance averaged roughly 0.1% in cases and 0.15% to 0.2% in controls.

The length of the CDR3 is 16 residues. Germline V gene data show CDR1 as MGHRA and CDR2 as YSYEKL. V was cut by 3 bases and J by 3 bases, with 17 bases left in between. As concerns this clone: Its antigen is currently unknown. The DNA ends 3 residues before the CDR3 does, and the rest of the CDR3 is filled in from the germline J gene.

The sequence came from a woman between 18 and 75 years old with a cervical HPV16 infection that either progressed to CIN3+ or cleared (not recorded which). The sequenced material came from blood buffy coat. The V gene is TRBV4-1, the J gene TRBJ2-5; D is tentatively TRBD1 or TRBD2 (7 bases each). The covered CDR3 bases are TGCGCCAGCAGCCATGGAAGGGGAGGGGGCAAAGAGACC. This sequence encodes CASSHGRGGGKET. The whole CDR3 reads CASSHGRGGGKETQYF.